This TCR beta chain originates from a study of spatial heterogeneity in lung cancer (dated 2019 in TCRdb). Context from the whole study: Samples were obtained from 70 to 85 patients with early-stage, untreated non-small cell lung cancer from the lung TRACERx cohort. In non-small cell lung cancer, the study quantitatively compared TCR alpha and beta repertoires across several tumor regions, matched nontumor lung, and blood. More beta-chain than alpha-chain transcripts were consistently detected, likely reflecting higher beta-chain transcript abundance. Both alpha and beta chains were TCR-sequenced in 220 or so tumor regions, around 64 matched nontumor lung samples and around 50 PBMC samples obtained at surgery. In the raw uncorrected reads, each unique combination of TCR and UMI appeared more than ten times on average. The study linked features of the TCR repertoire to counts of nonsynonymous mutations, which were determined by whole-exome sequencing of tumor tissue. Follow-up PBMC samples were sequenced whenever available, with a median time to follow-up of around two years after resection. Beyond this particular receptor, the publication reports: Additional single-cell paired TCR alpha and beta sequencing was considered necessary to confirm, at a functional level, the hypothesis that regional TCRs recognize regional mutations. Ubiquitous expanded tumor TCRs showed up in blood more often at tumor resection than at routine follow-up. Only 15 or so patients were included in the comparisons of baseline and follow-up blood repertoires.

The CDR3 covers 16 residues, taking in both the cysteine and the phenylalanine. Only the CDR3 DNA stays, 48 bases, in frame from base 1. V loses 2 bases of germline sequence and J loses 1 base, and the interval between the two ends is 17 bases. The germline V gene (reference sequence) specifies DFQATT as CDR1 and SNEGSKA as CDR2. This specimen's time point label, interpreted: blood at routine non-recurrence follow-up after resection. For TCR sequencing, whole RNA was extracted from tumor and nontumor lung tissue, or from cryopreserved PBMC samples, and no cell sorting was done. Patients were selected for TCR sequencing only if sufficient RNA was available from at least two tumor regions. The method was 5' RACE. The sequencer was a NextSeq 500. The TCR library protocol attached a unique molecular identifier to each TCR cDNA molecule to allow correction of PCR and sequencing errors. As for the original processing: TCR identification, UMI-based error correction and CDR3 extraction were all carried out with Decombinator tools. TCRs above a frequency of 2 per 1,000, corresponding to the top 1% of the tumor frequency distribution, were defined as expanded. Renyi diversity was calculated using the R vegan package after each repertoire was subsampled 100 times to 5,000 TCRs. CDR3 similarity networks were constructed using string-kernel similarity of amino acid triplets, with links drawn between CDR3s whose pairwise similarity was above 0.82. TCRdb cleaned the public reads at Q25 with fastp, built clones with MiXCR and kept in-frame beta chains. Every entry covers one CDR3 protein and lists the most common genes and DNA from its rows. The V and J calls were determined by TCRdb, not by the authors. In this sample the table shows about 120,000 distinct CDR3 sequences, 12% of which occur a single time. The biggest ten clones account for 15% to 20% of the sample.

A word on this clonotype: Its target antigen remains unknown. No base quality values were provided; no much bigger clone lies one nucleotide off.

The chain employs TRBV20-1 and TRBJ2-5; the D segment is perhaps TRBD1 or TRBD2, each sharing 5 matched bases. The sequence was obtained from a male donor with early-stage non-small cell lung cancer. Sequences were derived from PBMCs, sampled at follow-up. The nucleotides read TGCAGTGCTAGATCTACTAGTGGGGGTCTCCAAGAGACCCAGTACTTC. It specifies CSARSTSGGLQETQYF.